This TCR beta chain came from a study of blood T cell repertoires in COVID-19. Whole-study context: Whether acute or convalescent, the COVID-19 samples came from the United States, Italy and Spain.

Trimming left V 4 bases short and J 4 bases short, with 10 bases between. CDR1 and CDR2 from the germline V gene are SQVTM and ANQGSEA. The CDR3 totals 12 residues. TCRdb's copy holds only in-frame clones and misses some; the assay was immunoSEQ multiplex PCR. The sample gives about 200,000 clones, approximately 81% of which show up once; 4% to 5% is in the top ten. This clone was detected only a few times. The chain uses TRBV29-1 and TRBJ1-2; D remains unclear. The source is a woman older than 75 with acute or convalescent COVID-19. The sample was peripheral blood. CDR3 residues: CSVGASGYGYTF. CDR3 coding DNA: TGCAGCGTTGGCGCCAGCGGCTATGGCTACACCTTC. Based on the CDR3 plus reference TRBV29-1 and TRBJ1-2, the full variable domain is SAVISQKPSRDICQRGTSLTIQCQVDSQVTMMFWYRQQPGQSLTLIATANQGSEATYESGFVIDKFPISRPNLTFSTLTVSNMSPEDSSIYLCSVGASGYGYTFGSGTRLTVV.